The 18 T cell receptor beta chains below all came from one sample that was sequenced in a study of CD8 T cells in Susac syndrome. Reverse transcription of roughly 0.5 to 1 ug RNA was carried out with random hexamers. TCRdb re-called the immunoSEQ multiplex PCR reads through MiXCR, storing one row per CDR3 protein. The sample lists approximately 300,000 distinct CDR3 sequences, around 91% occurring once. The sequencing input was CD8+ T cells from PBMCs. The receptors come from a human donor with multiple sclerosis.

The sample holds one count of this clonotype. CDR3 sequence reads: CAWSVETQYF. DNA for the CDR3: TGTGCCTGGAGTGTAGAGACCCAGTACTTC. The V and J genes are TRBV30 and TRBJ2-5; D not certain. The length of the CDR3 is 10 residues. From germline, CDR1 is GTSNPN and CDR2 SVGIG (reference sequence). Trimming pared 0 bases from V and 4 bases from J, leaving 0 bases between.

The rearrangement links TRBV23-1 to TRBJ1-3; TRBD1 is a possible D gene (6 bases). TRBV23-1 belongs to the ORF category, with a function that is uncertain. V was trimmed by 0 bases and J by 3 bases, leaving 15 bases between them. CDR3 size: 17 residues. In nucleotides, the CDR3 is TGCGCCAGCAGTCAATCCTCGGCCAGGGGTGTTGGAAACACCATATATTTT. This codes for CASSQSSARGVGNTIYF.

V and J are TRBV7-9 and TRBJ2-2, with D tentatively TRBD1 or TRBD2 (5 bases each). Germline assignment: CDR1 SEHNR and CDR2 FQNEAQ (reference sequence). V lost 5 bases and J 5 bases, leaving 15 bases between the germline ends. The CDR3 totals 15 residues. CDR3 sequence reads: CASSPVGGSTGELFF. Written as DNA, the CDR3 is TGTGCCAGCAGCCCCGTTGGGGGTTCTACCGGGGAGCTGTTTTTT.

The chain couples TRBV27 to TRBJ2-1; 13 bases are a match to TRBD2. The CDR3 spans 17 residues. Unmatched junction bases numbered 8, after V lost 5 bases and J lost 4 bases. The germline V gene has CDR1 MNHEY and CDR2 SMNVEV (reference sequence). The CDR3 spells CASSEGLAGEPYNEQFF. DNA for the CDR3: TGTGCCAGCAGTGAAGGACTAGCGGGAGAACCGTACAATGAGCAGTTCTTC.

The chain recombines TRBV5-4 with TRBJ2-5, with D perhaps given as TRBD1 or TRBD2 (5 bases each). The germline gives CDR1 SGHNT, CDR2 YYREEE (reference sequence). Trimming cost V 5 bases and J 5 bases, with 13 bases left between them. The CDR3 is made up of 13 amino acids. The CDR3 is CASRSRGGETQYF. CDR3 nucleotide sequence: TGTGCCAGCAGGTCTCGGGGCGGGGAGACCCAGTACTTC.

CDR3 region: CASSLVGQQETQYF. As DNA, the CDR3 is TGTGCCAGCAGTCTCGTGGGACAGCAAGAGACCCAGTACTTC. The chain links TRBV6-5 to TRBJ2-5; 7 bases agree with TRBD1. Germline CDR1 reads MNHEY; CDR2 reads SVGAGI. There are 14 residues in the CDR3. J lost 2 bases, V lost 5 bases, and 5 bases had no gene match.

The chain is built from TRBV20-1 and TRBJ2-7, with D hard to call. Germline V gives CDR1 DFQATT, CDR2 SNEGSKA (reference sequence). The V gene lost 5 bases and the J gene lost 0 bases, with 11 bases spanning the gap. There are 13 residues in the CDR3. Here the CDR3 reads CSASGLSSYEQYF. The CDR3, as DNA: TGCAGTGCTTCAGGATTATCCTCCTACGAGCAGTACTTC.

The chain links TRBV20-1 to TRBJ2-7, with 8 bases identical to TRBD1. Trimming removed 1 base from V and 1 base from J; junction bases left unmatched: 6. CDR3 size: 15 residues. From germline, CDR1 is DFQATT and CDR2 SNEGSKA (reference sequence). Written as DNA, the CDR3 is TGCAGTGCTAGAGGCGGGACAGGTTTTTCCTACGAGCAGTACTTC. Its protein product is CSARGGTGFSYEQYF.

The chain combines TRBV12-3 or TRBV12-4 with TRBJ1-5; no clear D. V was clipped by 3 bases and J by 3 bases, with 9 bases between them. The CDR3 is made up of 14 amino acids. The CDR3 sequence is CASSFSRNNQPQHF. CDR3 bases: TGTGCCAGCAGTTTTTCCAGGAACAATCAGCCCCAGCATTTT.

The genes are TRBV4-3 and TRBJ1-4, with D perhaps TRBD1 (5 bases). Looked up from germline, CDR1 is LGHNA and CDR2 is YSLEER. The CDR3 contains 15 residues. Trimming removed 4 bases from V and 7 bases from J, with 16 bases in between. This CDR3 reads CASSPGQGRTEKLFF. CDR3 DNA sequence: TGCGCCAGCAGCCCTGGACAAGGCCGGACTGAAAAACTGTTTTTT.

The chain recombines TRBV4-3 with TRBJ2-1, with a possible D match to TRBD2 (6 bases). Germline V CDR1 and CDR2: LGHNA, YSLEER. Trimming pared 2 bases from V and 4 bases from J, leaving 12 bases between. This CDR3 contains 15 residues. The chain's CDR3 is CASSQSAGLYNEQFF. The CDR3 coding sequence is TGCGCCAGCAGCCAAAGCGCGGGACTGTACAATGAGCAGTTCTTC.

The chain employs TRBV2 and TRBJ1-1, with D perhaps TRBD1 (6 bases). The length of the CDR3 is 13 residues. V was trimmed by 6 bases and J by 0 bases, leaving 8 bases between them. The germline V gene encodes CDR1 SNHLY and CDR2 FYNNEI. The CDR3 DNA reads TGTGCCAGCAGACAGGGCCTGAACACTGAAGCTTTCTTT. It encodes CASRQGLNTEAFF.

The V and J genes are TRBV20-1 and TRBJ2-7, with 10 bases identical to TRBD2. V was clipped by 5 bases and J by 11 bases; unmatched bases: 15. There are 14 residues in the CDR3. The V gene's germline CDR1 is DFQATT and CDR2 SNEGSKA (reference sequence). CDR3: CSAFLLLAGGGEYF. CDR3 in DNA: TGCAGTGCTTTCCTCTTATTAGCGGGAGGCGGAGAGTACTTC.

The rearrangement joins TRBV7-2 to TRBJ2-7; 11 bases map to TRBD2. This CDR3 spans 17 amino acids. Germline values: CDR1 SGHTA, CDR2 FQGNSA. Trimming at V came to 4 bases and at J to 0 bases, leaving 8 bases not matched to a gene. The CDR3 is CASSWETSGTSSYEQYF. CDR3 bases: TGTGCCAGCAGCTGGGAGACTAGCGGGACGAGCTCCTACGAGCAGTACTTC.

The chain uses TRBV7-9 and TRBJ2-6; 8 bases are shared with TRBD1. The germline V gene has CDR1 SEHNR and CDR2 FQNEAQ (reference sequence). V was clipped by 8 bases and J by 0 bases; unmatched bases: 3. The CDR3 runs to 15 residues. The CDR3 sequence: CASATGVSGANVLTF. CDR3 sequence (DNA): TGTGCCAGCGCGACAGGGGTCTCTGGGGCCAACGTCCTGACTTTC. The whole variable domain, remainder taken from reference TRBV7-9 and TRBJ2-6, is DTGVSQNPRHKITKRGQNVTFRCDPISEHNRLYWYRQTLGQGPEFLTYFQNEAQLEKSRLLSDRFSAERPKGSFSTLEIQRTEQGDSAMYLCASATGVSGANVLTFGAGSRLTVL.

This sequence joins TRBV2 and TRBJ1-2, with 7 bases matching TRBD1. CDR3 size: 12 residues. Germline V lookup: CDR1 SNHLY, CDR2 FYNNEI. Trimming at V came to 11 bases and at J to 2 bases, leaving 5 bases not matched to a gene. CDR3 in amino acids: CAGTGENYGYTF. CDR3 sequence (DNA): TGTGCCGGCACAGGGGAGAACTATGGCTACACCTTC.

The chain recombines TRBV5-4 with TRBJ1-6, with 8 nucleotides matching TRBD1. Germline trimming cut 3 bases from V and 10 bases from J; bases unmatched to any gene: 6. This CDR3 comprises 14 residues. Germline values: CDR1 SGHNT, CDR2 YYREEE (reference sequence). CDR3 protein: CASSSTGEGSPLHF. CDR3 DNA sequence: TGTGCCAGCAGCTCGACAGGGGAAGGATCACCCCTCCACTTT.

V is TRBV29-1 and J is TRBJ2-1; TRBD2 matches at 9 bases. The germline CDR1 and CDR2 sequences are SQVTM and ANQGSEA. The CDR3 has 13 residues. With 5 bases clipped from V and 6 bases from J, the junction kept 5 bases outside the gene matches. The CDR3 region is CSVPGTSLNEQFF. CDR3 coding DNA: TGCAGCGTTCCCGGGACTAGCCTCAATGAGCAGTTCTTC.